This T cell receptor beta chain was documented in a study of shared clonotypes between healthy human individuals. The overall study: Each donor had three CD4 naive, three CD4 memory, two CD8 naive and one CD8 memory plate.

Note on this clone: No antigen is known for it.

Several immunoSEQ plates received, in even portions, the genomic DNA of each subset. Using immunoSEQ multiplex PCR, the repertoire was profiled, and TCRdb retains in-frame clones only, with some absent. The repertoire consists of about 1.9 million clones, with approximately 92% occurring once and the leading ten covering approximately 1.7%. Notes on the study in general: Sampling was confined to blood; repertoires within tissues likely differ.

CD45RO-negative cells were positively selected for CCR7, leaving out terminally differentiated effector memory CD45RA+ cells. The CDR3 has 13 residues. The V and J ends lost 9 bases and 4 bases respectively, with 16 bases between them. Germline loops: CDR1 SEHNR, CDR2 FQNEAQ (reference sequence). This rearrangement joins TRBV7-9 to TRBJ2-7, with D perhaps TRBD1 (6 bases). The clonotype originates from a man younger than 35 in good health. Some clones in this sample may be carry-over from other donors' samples. Sequencing used naive CD8+ T cells from PBMCs. CDR3 coding DNA: TGTGCCAGTACCGACAGGAGCCCTTACGAGCAGTACTTC. It codes for CASTDRSPYEQYF.